The 5 T cell receptor beta chains in this list originate from one sample, sequenced in a study of cytomegalovirus exposure and HLA in healthy donors. The primer mix had 60 Vbeta and 13 Jbeta primers. Measured with immunoSEQ multiplex PCR; TCRdb has only the in-frame clones, and not every one. This sample has about 95,000 clones, with roughly 82% found just once. Material: PBMCs. The receptors were sampled from a man younger than 40 in good health and CMV-seropositive.

The chain combines TRBV29-1 with TRBJ2-3; tentative D call: TRBD2 (6 bases). CDR1 and CDR2 from the germline V gene are SQVTM and ANQGSEA. Trimming cost V 7 bases and J 2 bases, with 16 bases left between them. This CDR3 is built from 14 residues. CDR3 sequence reads: CSGIAEPITDTQYF. DNA of the CDR3: TGCAGCGGCATAGCGGAACCGATCACAGATACGCAGTATTTT.

In its sample, this clone was seen a few times. The chain has TRBV7-9 and TRBJ1-1, with 8 bases aligning to TRBD1. The V and J ends lost 6 bases and 5 bases, in that order; junction bases with no gene match: 11. In germline, CDR1 is SEHNR, CDR2 FQNEAQ (reference sequence). CDR3 size: 15 residues. The CDR3 sequence is CASRSQGAAGTEAFF. DNA of the CDR3: TGTGCCAGCAGATCCCAGGGGGCCGCGGGGACTGAAGCTTTCTTT.

The rearrangement uses TRBV11-3 and TRBJ2-1; D might be TRBD1 (6 bases). V gave up 4 bases and J gave up 13 bases, with 20 bases separating them. This CDR3 comprises 14 residues. CDR1 and CDR2 (germline): SGHNT, YENEEA. The DNA for the CDR3 is TGTGCCAGCAGCTCTTCCGGGACCCTAGGGGGTCAGTTCTTC. As protein: CASSSSGTLGGQFF.

The rearrangement uses TRBV29-1 and TRBJ2-2; 11 bases line up with TRBD1. The CDR3 covers 14 residues. Losses at the gene ends were 7 bases for V and 3 bases for J; bases not matched to a gene: 4. CDR1 is SQVTM and CDR2 is ANQGSEA in the germline V gene. The CDR3 region has the DNA TGCAGCGGGACAGGGGGCCGGGACACCGGGGAGCTGTTTTTT. It translates to CSGTGGRDTGELFF.

The V gene is TRBV10-3, the J gene TRBJ2-3; 9 positions agree with TRBD1. CDR3 length: 15 amino acids. Per germline, CDR1 ENHRY and CDR2 SYGVKD. J lost 4 bases, V lost 5 bases, and 7 bases had no gene match. DNA of the CDR3: TGTGCCATCAGTTCGGACAGGGGAGGTTCAGATACGCAGTATTTT. It encodes CAISSDRGGSDTQYF.